This entry describes one TCR beta chain. The germline V gene has CDR1 SGDLS and CDR2 YYNGEE. Trimming shortened V by 1 base and J by 2 bases, and 10 bases separated the two germline ends. The CDR3 contains 15 residues. This entry belongs to a study of blood T cell repertoires in COVID-19. Study overall: Sites in the United States, Italy and Spain provided acute and convalescent COVID-19 samples. T cells, B-cell-depleted T cells, or PBMCs provided the cDNA or gDNA that served as material.

Original processing methods: Cell counts per sample came from amplifying reference gene primers. The data were produced by immunoSEQ multiplex PCR, yet TCRdb's version contains in-frame clones alone and is incomplete. The DNA gave D and trimming, while V, J and clone size come from that table. Altogether around 100,000 clones are present, more than 65% being singletons, with the ten largest covering about 12%. This sequence was found in a woman between 65 and 79 years old with acute or convalescent COVID-19. The chain employs TRBV9 and TRBJ1-3; TRBD1 is a possible D gene (6 bases). Sequencing was carried out using peripheral blood. The CDR3 bases are TGTGCCAGCAGCGTACAGGGGATAACTGGAAACACCATATATTTT. This codes for CASSVQGITGNTIYF. Variable domain in full (rest from reference TRBV9 and TRBJ1-3): DSGVTQTPKHLITATGQRVTLRCSPRSGDLSVYWYQQSLDQGLQFLIQYYNGEERAKGNILERFSAQQFPDLHSELNLSSLELGDSALYFCASSVQGITGNTIYFGEGSWLTVV.